A selection of T cell receptor beta chains follows, all from one sample in a study of patients and donors after allogeneic stem cell transplantation. TCRdb reanalysed the RT-PCR reads using MiXCR and keeps one entry per CDR3 protein. The table records some 960,000 distinct CDR3 sequences, roughly 17% of them present only once. Sequences were obtained from blood, either unsorted or a sorted T cell fraction (not recorded which). These receptor sequences come from a human donor who was either an allogeneic HSCT recipient or a stem cell or donor lymphocyte infusion donor (not recorded which). It is not recorded whose cells these are; they may come from a transplant donor. Both conserved end residues are part of each CDR3. Each record gives: D gene, J gene, clone size, V gene, CDR3 protein, CDR3 DNA. A D gene is named only where the DNA matches it firmly. Rows may omit the clone size; those that give it use once, few, many or a size class.

d_gene: NA
j_gene: TRBJ2-3
abundance: NA
v_gene: TRBV7-2
CDR3aa: CASKSHGSTDTQYF
CDR3nt: TGTGCCAGCAAGAGCCACGGCAGCACAGATACGCAGTATTTT

d_gene: NA
j_gene: TRBJ1-3
abundance: many
v_gene: TRBV12-3/TRBV12-4
CDR3aa: CASSQNSGNTIYF
CDR3nt: TGTGCCAGCAGTCAAAACTCTGGAAACACCATATATTTT

d_gene: NA
j_gene: TRBJ1-5
abundance: few
v_gene: TRBV14
CDR3aa: CASSHYSGVSNQPQHF
CDR3nt: TGTGCCAGCAGCCATTATTCAGGTGTTAGCAATCAGCCCCAGCATTTT

d_gene: NA
j_gene: TRBJ1-2
abundance: few
v_gene: TRBV29-1
CDR3aa: CSDDRYTF
CDR3nt: TGCAGCGACGACAGGTACACCTTC

d_gene: NA
j_gene: TRBJ2-1
abundance: many
v_gene: TRBV12-3/TRBV12-4
CDR3aa: CASSSGESYNEQFF
CDR3nt: TGTGCCAGCAGTTCCGGTGAGTCCTACAATGAGCAGTTCTTC

d_gene: TRBD2
j_gene: TRBJ2-2
abundance: many
v_gene: TRBV29-1
CDR3aa: CSVGLALYTGELFF
CDR3nt: TGCAGCGTTGGACTAGCGTTGTACACCGGGGAGCTGTTTTTT

d_gene: NA
j_gene: TRBJ2-1
abundance: NA
v_gene: TRBV7-9
CDR3aa: CASSSPDWTEQFF
CDR3nt: TGTGCCAGCAGCTCACCCGACTGGACTGAGCAGTTCTTC

d_gene: NA
j_gene: TRBJ2-1
abundance: NA
v_gene: TRBV19
CDR3aa: CASSMAGVHEQFF
CDR3nt: TGTGCCAGTAGTATGGCAGGGGTCCATGAGCAGTTCTTC

d_gene: TRBD1
j_gene: TRBJ1-2
abundance: NA
v_gene: TRBV30
CDR3aa: CAWSVRQGNYGYTF
CDR3nt: TGTGCCTGGAGTGTACGACAGGGGAACTATGGCTACACCTTC

d_gene: NA
j_gene: TRBJ2-2
abundance: NA
v_gene: TRBV6-1
CDR3aa: CASSMQVGRLNTGELFF
CDR3nt: TGTGCCAGCAGTATGCAAGTCGGACGGCTAAACACCGGGGAGCTGTTTTTT

d_gene: NA
j_gene: TRBJ1-5
abundance: few
v_gene: TRBV12-3/TRBV12-4
CDR3aa: CASSLIQRSNQPQHF
CDR3nt: TGTGCCAGCAGTCTCATCCAGCGTAGCAATCAGCCCCAGCATTTT

d_gene: TRBD1
j_gene: TRBJ1-5
abundance: NA
v_gene: TRBV29-1
CDR3aa: CSVAGDRGQPQHF
CDR3nt: TGCAGCGTTGCCGGGGACAGAGGTCAGCCCCAGCATTTT

d_gene: NA
j_gene: TRBJ1-5
abundance: NA
v_gene: TRBV7-2
CDR3aa: CASSLRGGFRPQHF
CDR3nt: TGTGCCAGCAGCCTTAGAGGGGGGTTTAGGCCCCAGCATTTT

d_gene: NA
j_gene: TRBJ2-7
abundance: NA
v_gene: TRBV12-3/TRBV12-4
CDR3aa: CASSFRGRPVEQYF
CDR3nt: TGTGCCAGCAGTTTTCGGGGGAGGCCTGTCGAGCAGTACTTC

d_gene: NA
j_gene: TRBJ1-5
abundance: NA
v_gene: TRBV2
CDR3aa: CASSEGQTLNQPQHF
CDR3nt: TGTGCCAGCAGTGAGGGCCAGACCCTCAATCAGCCCCAGCATTTT

d_gene: TRBD1
j_gene: TRBJ2-7
abundance: NA
v_gene: TRBV12-3/TRBV12-4
CDR3aa: CASSLQGALRIRYEQYF
CDR3nt: TGTGCCAGCAGTTTACAGGGGGCGCTTAGAATTCGCTACGAGCAGTACTTC

d_gene: NA
j_gene: TRBJ2-2
abundance: NA
v_gene: TRBV15
CDR3aa: CATSRDRGYTGELFF
CDR3nt: TGTGCCACCAGCAGAGATCGGGGCTACACCGGGGAGCTGTTTTTT

d_gene: NA
j_gene: TRBJ2-3
abundance: NA
v_gene: TRBV3-1
CDR3aa: CASIGLGRDTQYF
CDR3nt: TGTGCCAGCATTGGGCTAGGCCGGGATACGCAGTATTTT

d_gene: NA
j_gene: TRBJ2-7
abundance: NA
v_gene: TRBV20-1
CDR3aa: CSVLYGTKQYF
CDR3nt: TGCAGTGTTCTGTACGGGACAAAGCAGTACTTC

d_gene: NA
j_gene: TRBJ2-3
abundance: NA
v_gene: TRBV6-2/TRBV6-3
CDR3aa: CASSYRLGAILRDTQYF
CDR3nt: TGTGCCAGCAGTTACCGTCTGGGGGCTATCTTGAGAGATACGCAGTATTTT

d_gene: NA
j_gene: TRBJ2-7
abundance: NA
v_gene: TRBV12-3/TRBV12-4
CDR3aa: CASSFPRAGSYEQYF
CDR3nt: TGTGCCAGCAGTTTTCCGCGGGCGGGCTCCTACGAGCAGTACTTC

d_gene: NA
j_gene: TRBJ2-7
abundance: NA
v_gene: TRBV30
CDR3aa: CAWSVTHSYEQYF
CDR3nt: TGCGCCTGGAGTGTAACCCACTCCTACGAGCAGTACTTC